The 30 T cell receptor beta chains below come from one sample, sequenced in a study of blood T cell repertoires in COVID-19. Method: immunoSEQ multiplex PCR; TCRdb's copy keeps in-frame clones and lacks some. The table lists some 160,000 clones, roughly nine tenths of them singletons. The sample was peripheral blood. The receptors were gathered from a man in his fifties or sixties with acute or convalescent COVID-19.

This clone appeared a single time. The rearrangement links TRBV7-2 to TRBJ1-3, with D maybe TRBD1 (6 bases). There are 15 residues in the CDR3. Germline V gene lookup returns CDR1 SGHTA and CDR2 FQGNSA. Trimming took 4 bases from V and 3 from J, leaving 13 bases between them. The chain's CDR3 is CASSSVTGIGNTIYF. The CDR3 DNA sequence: TGTGCCAGCAGCTCAGTGACAGGAATTGGAAACACCATATATTTT.

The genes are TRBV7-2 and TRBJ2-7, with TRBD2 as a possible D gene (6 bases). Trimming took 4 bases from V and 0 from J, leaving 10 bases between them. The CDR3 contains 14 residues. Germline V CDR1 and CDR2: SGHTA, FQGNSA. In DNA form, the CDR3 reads TGTGCCAGCAGCTCCGGGAGTTACTCCTACGAGCAGTACTTC. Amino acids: CASSSGSYSYEQYF.

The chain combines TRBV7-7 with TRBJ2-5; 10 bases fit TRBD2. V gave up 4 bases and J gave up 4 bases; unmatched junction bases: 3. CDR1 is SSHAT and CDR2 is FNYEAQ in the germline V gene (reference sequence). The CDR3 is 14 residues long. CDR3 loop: CASSSSGGTETQYF. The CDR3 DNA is TGTGCCAGCAGCTCTAGCGGGGGTACAGAGACCCAGTACTTC.

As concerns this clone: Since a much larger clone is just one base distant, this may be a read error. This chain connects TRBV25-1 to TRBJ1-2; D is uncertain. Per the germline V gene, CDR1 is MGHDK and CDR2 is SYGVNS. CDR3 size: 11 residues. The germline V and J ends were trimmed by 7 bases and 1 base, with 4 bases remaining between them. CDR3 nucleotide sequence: TGTGCCAGCACGGGTAACTATGGCTACACCTTC. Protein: CASTGNYGYTF.

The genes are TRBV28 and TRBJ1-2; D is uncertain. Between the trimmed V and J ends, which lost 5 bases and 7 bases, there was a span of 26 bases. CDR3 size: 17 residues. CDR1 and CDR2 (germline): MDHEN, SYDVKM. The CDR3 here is CASSQLPRAASAGGYTF. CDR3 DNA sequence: TGTGCCAGCAGTCAACTCCCGCGGGCAGCCTCTGCTGGTGGCTACACCTTC.

The CDR3 reads CASSDSHLLDTQYF. CDR3 bases: TGTGCCAGCAGCGACAGCCACCTTTTAGATACGCAGTATTTT. The chain combines TRBV11-3 with TRBJ2-3, with D possibly TRBD1 on 5 matching bases. Trimming removed 5 bases at V and 5 bases at J, with 14 bases between. The CDR3 consists of 14 residues. Germline V gives CDR1 SGHNT, CDR2 YENEEA. The variable domain in full, completed from reference TRBV11-3 and TRBJ2-3, reads EAGVVQSPRYKIIEKKQPVAFWCNPISGHNTLYWYLQNLGQGPELLIRYENEEAVDDSQLPKDRFSAERLKGVDSTLKIQPAELGDSAVYLCASSDSHLLDTQYFGPGTRLTVL.

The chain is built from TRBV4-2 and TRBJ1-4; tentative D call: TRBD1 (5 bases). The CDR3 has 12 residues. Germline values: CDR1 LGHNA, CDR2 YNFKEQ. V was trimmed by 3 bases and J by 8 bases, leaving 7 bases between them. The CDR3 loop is CASSQAGEKLFF. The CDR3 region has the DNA TGTGCCAGCAGCCAGGCAGGGGAAAAACTGTTTTTT.

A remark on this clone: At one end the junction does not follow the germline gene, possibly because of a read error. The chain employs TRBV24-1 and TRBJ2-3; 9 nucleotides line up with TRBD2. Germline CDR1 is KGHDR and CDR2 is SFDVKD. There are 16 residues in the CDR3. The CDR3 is CATGDSGLAGSHQQYF. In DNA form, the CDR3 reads TGTGCCACCGGTGATTCTGGCCTAGCGGGGTCTCACCAACAGTATTTT.

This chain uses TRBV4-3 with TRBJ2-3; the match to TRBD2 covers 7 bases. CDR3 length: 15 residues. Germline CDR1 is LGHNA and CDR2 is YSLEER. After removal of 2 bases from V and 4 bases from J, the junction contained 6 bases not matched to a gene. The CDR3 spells CASSQSGAGPDTQYF. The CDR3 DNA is TGCGCCAGCAGCCAAAGTGGAGCGGGGCCAGATACGCAGTATTTT.

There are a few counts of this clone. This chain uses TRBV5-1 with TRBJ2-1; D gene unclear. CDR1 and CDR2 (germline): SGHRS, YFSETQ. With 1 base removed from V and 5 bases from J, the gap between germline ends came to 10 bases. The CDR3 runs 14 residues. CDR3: CASSLLDGDNEQFF. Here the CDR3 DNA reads TGCGCCAGCAGCTTGTTAGACGGAGACAATGAGCAGTTCTTC.

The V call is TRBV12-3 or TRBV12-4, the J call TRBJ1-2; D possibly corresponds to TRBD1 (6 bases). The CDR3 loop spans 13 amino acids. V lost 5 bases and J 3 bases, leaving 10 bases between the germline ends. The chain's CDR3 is CASSQGLYYGYTF. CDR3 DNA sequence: TGTGCCAGCAGTCAGGGGTTATACTATGGCTACACCTTC.

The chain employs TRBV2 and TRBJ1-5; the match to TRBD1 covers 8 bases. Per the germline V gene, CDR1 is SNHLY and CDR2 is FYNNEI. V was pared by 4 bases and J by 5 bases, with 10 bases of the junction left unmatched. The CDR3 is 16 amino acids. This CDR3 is CASSGQGQRSHQPQHF. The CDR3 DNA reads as TGTGCCAGCAGTGGACAGGGGCAACGGAGCCATCAGCCCCAGCATTTT.

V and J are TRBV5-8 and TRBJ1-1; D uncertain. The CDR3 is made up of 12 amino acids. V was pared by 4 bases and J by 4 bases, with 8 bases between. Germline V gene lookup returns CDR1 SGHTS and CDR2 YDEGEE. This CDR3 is CASSLQFTEAFF. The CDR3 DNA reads TGTGCCAGCAGCCTGCAGTTCACTGAAGCTTTCTTT. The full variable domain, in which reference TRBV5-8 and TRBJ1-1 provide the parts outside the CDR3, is EAGVTQSPTHLIKTRGQQATLRCSPISGHTSVYWYQQALGLGLQFLLWYDEGEERNRGNFPPRFSGRQFPNYSSELNVNALELEDSALYLCASSLQFTEAFFGQGTRLTVV.

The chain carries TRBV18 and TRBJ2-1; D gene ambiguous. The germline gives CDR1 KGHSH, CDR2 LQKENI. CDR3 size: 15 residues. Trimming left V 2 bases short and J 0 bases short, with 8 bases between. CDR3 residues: CASSPRQNSYNEQFF. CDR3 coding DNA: TGTGCCAGCTCACCAAGACAAAACTCCTACAATGAGCAGTTCTTC.

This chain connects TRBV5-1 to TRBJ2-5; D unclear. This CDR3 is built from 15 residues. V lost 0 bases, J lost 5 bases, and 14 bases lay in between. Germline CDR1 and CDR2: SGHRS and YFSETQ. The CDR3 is CASSLGPAPGETQYF. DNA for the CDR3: TGCGCCAGCAGCTTGGGACCGGCTCCGGGTGAGACCCAGTACTTC.

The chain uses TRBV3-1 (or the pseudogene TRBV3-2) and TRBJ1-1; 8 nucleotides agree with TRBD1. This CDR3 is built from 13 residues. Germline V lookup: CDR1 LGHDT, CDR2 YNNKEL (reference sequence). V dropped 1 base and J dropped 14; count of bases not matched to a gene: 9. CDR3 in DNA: TGTGCCAGCAGCCAAGGATGGTCGGGGACAGGCTTCTTT. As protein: CASSQGWSGTGFF.

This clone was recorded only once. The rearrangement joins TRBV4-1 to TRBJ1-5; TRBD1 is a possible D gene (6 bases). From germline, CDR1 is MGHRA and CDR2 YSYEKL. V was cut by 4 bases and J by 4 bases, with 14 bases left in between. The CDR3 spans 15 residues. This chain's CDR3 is CASSREGDPNQPQHF. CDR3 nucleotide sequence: TGCGCCAGCAGCCGGGAGGGGGACCCTAATCAGCCCCAGCATTTT.

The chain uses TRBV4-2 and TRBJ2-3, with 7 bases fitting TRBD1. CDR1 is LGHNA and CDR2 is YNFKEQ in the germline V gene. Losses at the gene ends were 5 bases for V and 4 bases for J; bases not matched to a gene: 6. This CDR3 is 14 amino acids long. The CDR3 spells CASSARGGADTQYF. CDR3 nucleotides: TGTGCCAGCAGCGCGAGAGGGGGCGCAGATACGCAGTATTTT.

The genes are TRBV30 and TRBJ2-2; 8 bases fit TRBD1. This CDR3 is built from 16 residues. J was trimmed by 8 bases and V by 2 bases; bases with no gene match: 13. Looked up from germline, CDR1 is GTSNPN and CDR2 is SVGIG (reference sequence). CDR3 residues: CAWSLRMTTGVGELFF. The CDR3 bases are TGTGCCTGGAGTCTACGGATGACGACAGGGGTGGGGGAGCTGTTTTTT.

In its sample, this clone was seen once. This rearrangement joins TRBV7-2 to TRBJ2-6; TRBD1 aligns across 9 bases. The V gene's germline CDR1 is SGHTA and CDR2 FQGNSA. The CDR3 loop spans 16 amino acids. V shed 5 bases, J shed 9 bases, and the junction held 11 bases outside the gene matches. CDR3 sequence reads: CASSREGTGQSNVLTF. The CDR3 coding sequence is TGTGCCAGCAGCCGTGAAGGGACAGGGCAGAGCAACGTCCTGACTTTC.

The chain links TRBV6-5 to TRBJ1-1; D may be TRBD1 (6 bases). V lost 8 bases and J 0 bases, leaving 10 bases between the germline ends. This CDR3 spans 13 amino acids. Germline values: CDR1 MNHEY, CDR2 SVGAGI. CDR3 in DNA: TGTGCCAGCCCAGACAGGCTGAACACTGAAGCTTTCTTT. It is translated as CASPDRLNTEAFF.

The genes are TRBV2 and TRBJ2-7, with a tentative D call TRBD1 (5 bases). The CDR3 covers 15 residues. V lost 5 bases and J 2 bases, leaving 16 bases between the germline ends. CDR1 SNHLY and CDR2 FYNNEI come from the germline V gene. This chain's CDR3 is CASSRLGVEAYEQYF. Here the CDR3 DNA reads TGTGCCAGCAGTAGATTAGGGGTGGAAGCCTACGAGCAGTACTTC.

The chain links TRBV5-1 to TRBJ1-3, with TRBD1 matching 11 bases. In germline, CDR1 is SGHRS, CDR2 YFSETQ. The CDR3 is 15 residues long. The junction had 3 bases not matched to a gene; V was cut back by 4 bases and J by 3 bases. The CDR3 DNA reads TGCGCCAGCAGCCGGGACAGGGGGTTTGGAAACACCATATATTTT. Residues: CASSRDRGFGNTIYF.

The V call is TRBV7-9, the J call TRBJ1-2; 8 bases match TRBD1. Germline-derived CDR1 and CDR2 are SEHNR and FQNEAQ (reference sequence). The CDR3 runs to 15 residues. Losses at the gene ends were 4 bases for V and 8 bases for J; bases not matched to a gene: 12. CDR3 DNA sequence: TGTGCCAGCAGCTATCACGACAGGGGAGGACTCGGCTACACCTTC. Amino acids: CASSYHDRGGLGYTF.

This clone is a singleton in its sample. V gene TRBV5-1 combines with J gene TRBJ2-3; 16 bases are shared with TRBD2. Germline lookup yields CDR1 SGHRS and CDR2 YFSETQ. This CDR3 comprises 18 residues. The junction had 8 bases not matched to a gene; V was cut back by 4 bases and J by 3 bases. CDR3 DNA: TGCGCCAGCAGCGTGGCCGGGACTAGCGGGGGGGCTACAGATACGCAGTATTTT. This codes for CASSVAGTSGGATDTQYF.

CDR3: CASSLRTGNSYEQYF. CDR3 in DNA: TGTGCCAGCAGCCTCAGGACAGGGAACTCCTACGAGCAGTACTTC. The V call is TRBV11-2, the J call TRBJ2-7, with 8 bases lining up with TRBD1. V dropped 5 bases and J dropped 0; count of bases not matched to a gene: 6. CDR1 SGHAT and CDR2 FQNNGV come from the germline V gene. This CDR3 has 15 amino acids.

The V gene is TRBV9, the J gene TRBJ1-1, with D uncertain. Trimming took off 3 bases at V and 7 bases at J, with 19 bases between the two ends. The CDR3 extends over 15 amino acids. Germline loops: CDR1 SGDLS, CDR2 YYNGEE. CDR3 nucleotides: TGTGCCAGCAGCGCTACCGGAACCGTTGGGAGTGAAGCTTTCTTT. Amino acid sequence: CASSATGTVGSEAFF.

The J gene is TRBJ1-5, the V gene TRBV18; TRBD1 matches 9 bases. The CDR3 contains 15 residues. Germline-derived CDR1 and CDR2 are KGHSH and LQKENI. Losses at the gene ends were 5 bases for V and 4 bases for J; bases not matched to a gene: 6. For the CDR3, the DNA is TGTGCCAGCTCAACAGGGGGCTTAGGAAATCAGCCCCAGCATTTT. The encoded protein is CASSTGGLGNQPQHF.

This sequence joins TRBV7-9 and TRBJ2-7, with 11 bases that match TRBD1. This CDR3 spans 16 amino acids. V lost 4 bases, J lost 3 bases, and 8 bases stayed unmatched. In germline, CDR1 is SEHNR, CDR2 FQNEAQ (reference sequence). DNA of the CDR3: TGTGCCAGCAGCTCCCCGTCCGGGACAGGGGGCTACGAGCAGTACTTC. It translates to CASSSPSGTGGYEQYF.

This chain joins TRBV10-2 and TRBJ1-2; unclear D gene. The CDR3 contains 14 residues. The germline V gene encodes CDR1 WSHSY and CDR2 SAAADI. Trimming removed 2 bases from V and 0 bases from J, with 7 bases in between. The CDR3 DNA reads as TGCGCCAGCAGTGAGATCAGGACTAACTATGGCTACACCTTC. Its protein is CASSEIRTNYGYTF.